The present T cell receptor (beta chain) was sequenced within a study of blood T cell repertoires in COVID-19. As for the study in general: COVID-19 samples collected from the United States, Italy and Spain covered acute and convalescent phases. Sample material is recorded as cDNA or gDNA derived from T cells, B-cell-depleted T cells, or PBMCs.

This clone showed up just a few times. In Seattle, patients joined the study during active infection and were tracked longitudinally. As handled by the study authors: Estimates of nucleated cell counts were drawn from the amplification of reference gene primers. Data came from immunoSEQ multiplex PCR; TCRdb stores just in-frame clones and leaves some out. V, J and clone size are those of that table, while D and trimming were read from the DNA. Here the sample spans some 180,000 clones, around 79% being singletons. Sequencing used peripheral blood. This TCR was sampled from a woman in her thirties or forties with COVID-19, enrolled during active disease.

CDR3 in amino acids: CASSLGAHIAYEQYF. Here the CDR3 DNA reads TGTGCCAGCAGCTTGGGGGCCCACATAGCCTACGAGCAGTACTTC. This sequence joins TRBV5-6 and TRBJ2-7; D is ambiguous. Trimming cost V 0 bases and J 2 bases, with 12 bases left between them. Germline CDR1 is SGHDT and CDR2 is YYEEEE. The CDR3 totals 15 residues.